The sequence of this TCR beta chain was determined in a study of T cells in Graves' hyperthyroidism and ophthalmopathy (dated by TCRdb to about 2019). In the study overall: Peripheral blood samples were taken at the time of initial diagnosis, prior to any treatment. The 85 to 100 discovery patients were randomly split 7:3 into training and test sets. An independent validation cohort of under 20 hyperthyroidism patients and 17 patients who later progressed to ophthalmopathy tested prospective prediction of ophthalmopathy. Following sampling, methimazole starting at 30 mg daily was given to hyperthyroidism patients, and high-dose intravenous methylprednisolone was given to ophthalmopathy patients. In addition, the study compared T-cell repertoires in thyroid tissue and in blood from several Graves' hyperthyroidism patients. TCR Vbeta CDR3 sequencing of approximately 140 peripheral blood samples (under 45 ophthalmopathy, approximately 80 hyperthyroidism and roughly 17 progressor patients) is reported in the paper. To identify TCR V-J signatures that set the groups apart, the researchers used a discovery cohort of 90 to 100 patients, made up of 40 to 45 with Graves' ophthalmopathy and 57 with stable Graves' hyperthyroidism.

Stable Graves' hyperthyroidism was defined as the absence of progression to ophthalmopathy over 18 months of follow-up. The hyperthyroidism patients were between 18 and 65 years old and newly diagnosed, with a disease duration of less than 2 months. The study excluded patients with uncontrolled infections, other autoimmune diseases, pregnancy or lactation. Diagnoses were based on clinical symptoms, serum thyroxine and TRAb, thyroid ultrasound and orbital computed tomography. PBMCs were isolated from about 9.1 ml of fresh peripheral blood by Ficoll-Paque density gradient centrifugation. Trizol reagent was used to extract total RNA, and RNA quality was then checked on an Agilent 2100 Bioanalyzer. The TCR beta CDR3 regions were amplified from the RNA transcripts. The first round of RT-PCR for the TCR CDR3 was performed with the HTBI primer set and the Qiagen OneStep RT-PCR kit. Libraries were constructed in a second round of multiplex PCR, after which size selection and purification were carried out. The libraries were sequenced on an Illumina HiSeq2000 using paired-end 100 bp reads. The source study handled its data this way. Raw data were processed with SOAPnuke, discarding reads with adapters, uncalled bases, mean Phred below 15, or no exact constant-primer or identifier match. High-quality paired reads were merged with COPE v1.2.5, and unique nucleotide sequences were defined as clonotypes. MiTCR v1.1 was used to align clonotypes to the IMGT TRBV, TRBD and TRBJ reference segments. Only V-J combinations with frequency above 0.0001, covering about 99% of repertoires, were analysed. The TCS score was defined as F50 (clonal expansion) divided by E x V (chaos), with BLOSUM62-based TCRdist calculated between CDR3 peptides within each V-J. Welch's t-statistics and random forest reduced roughly 540 V-J features to under 15, which were used in a naive Bayes classifier (R e1071). Using fastp at Q25 and MiXCR, TCRdb reprocessed the public reads and kept productive beta chains. Here each entry gathers all rows of one CDR3 protein and keeps the most common genes and DNA. In this record, the V and J calls reflect TCRdb's handling and not the investigators' own analysis. This sample gives a few hundred thousand distinct CDR3 sequences in total; approximately 15% of them show up just once. Around 14% of the sample goes to the ten largest clones.

This clonotype was picked up a small number of times. Its recognized antigen is unknown. No base quality information exists; no much larger clone differs at one position. What the study reported, not specific to this receptor: In cross-validation, a model built on a 13 V-J signature told ophthalmopathy apart from stable hyperthyroidism with less than 90% sensitivity and around 83% specificity, and in testing the same model reached 80%/75%. No statistical method was used to set the sample size in advance, and investigators knew the group allocation. Most expanded thyroid clonotypes (frequency above 0.001) were also found in blood, which suggests that blood repertoires may mirror thyroid immune responses. During validation, the model predicted progression to ophthalmopathy a median of roughly 7.1 months ahead of onset, with roughly 65% sensitivity and around 72% specificity.

The V end gives up 3 bases and the J end 4 bases, leaving 14 bases in the junction not matched to a gene. Based on the germline V gene (reference sequence), the CDR1 and CDR2 sequences are GTSNPN and SVGIG. The CDR3 measures 17 amino acids from cysteine to phenylalanine. CDR3 DNA is the only sequence kept; it has 51 bases, read in frame from the first base. Input material: blood. The chain is assembled from TRBV30 and TRBJ2-7; 11 nucleotides in the junction match TRBD2. The sequence was obtained from a woman aged 40 to 50 with Graves' hyperthyroidism. The CDR3 sequence is CAWSDFGTSGSLYEQYF. Here is the DNA: TGTGCCTGGAGCGACTTTGGCACTAGCGGGAGTTTGTACGAGCAGTACTTC.